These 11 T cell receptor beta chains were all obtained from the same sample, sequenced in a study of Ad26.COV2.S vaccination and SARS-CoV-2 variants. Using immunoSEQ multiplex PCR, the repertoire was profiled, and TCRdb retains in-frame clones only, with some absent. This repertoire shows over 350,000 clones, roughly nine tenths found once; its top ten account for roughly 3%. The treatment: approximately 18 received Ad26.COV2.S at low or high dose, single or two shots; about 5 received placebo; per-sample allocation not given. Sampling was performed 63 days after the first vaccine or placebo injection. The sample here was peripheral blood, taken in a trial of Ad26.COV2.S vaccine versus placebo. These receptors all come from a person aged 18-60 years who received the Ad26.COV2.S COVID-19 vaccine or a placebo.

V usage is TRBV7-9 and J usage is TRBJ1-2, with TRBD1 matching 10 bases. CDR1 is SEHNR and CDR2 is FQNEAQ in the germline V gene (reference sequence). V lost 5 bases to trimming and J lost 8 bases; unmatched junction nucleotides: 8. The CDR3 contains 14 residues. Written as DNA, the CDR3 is TGTGCCAGCAGCATGACAGGGGGCGCGTACGGCTACACCTTC. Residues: CASSMTGGAYGYTF.

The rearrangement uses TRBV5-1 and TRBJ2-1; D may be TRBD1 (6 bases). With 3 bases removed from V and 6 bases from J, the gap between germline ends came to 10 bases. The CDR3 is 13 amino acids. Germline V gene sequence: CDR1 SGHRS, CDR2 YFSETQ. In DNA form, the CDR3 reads TGCGCCAGCAGCTACCAACAGGGCAATGAGCAGTTCTTC. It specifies CASSYQQGNEQFF.

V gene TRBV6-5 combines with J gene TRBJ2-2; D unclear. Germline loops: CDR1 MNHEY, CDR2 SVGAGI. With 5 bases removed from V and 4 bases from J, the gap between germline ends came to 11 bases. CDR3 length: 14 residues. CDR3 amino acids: CASSHEWSTGELFF. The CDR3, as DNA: TGTGCCAGCAGTCATGAATGGAGCACCGGGGAGCTGTTTTTT.

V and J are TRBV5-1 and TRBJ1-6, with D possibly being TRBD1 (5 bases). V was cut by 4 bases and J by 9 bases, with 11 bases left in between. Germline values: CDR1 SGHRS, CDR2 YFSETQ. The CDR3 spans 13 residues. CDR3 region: CASSSEGRSPLHF. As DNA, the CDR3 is TGCGCCAGCAGCAGCGAGGGACGTTCACCCCTCCACTTT.

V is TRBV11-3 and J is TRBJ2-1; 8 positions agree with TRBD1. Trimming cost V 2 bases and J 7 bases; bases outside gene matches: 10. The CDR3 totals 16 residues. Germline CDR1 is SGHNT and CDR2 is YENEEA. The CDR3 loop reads CASSLSTGALVNEQFF. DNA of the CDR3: TGTGCCAGCAGCTTATCGACAGGGGCTCTAGTTAATGAGCAGTTCTTC.

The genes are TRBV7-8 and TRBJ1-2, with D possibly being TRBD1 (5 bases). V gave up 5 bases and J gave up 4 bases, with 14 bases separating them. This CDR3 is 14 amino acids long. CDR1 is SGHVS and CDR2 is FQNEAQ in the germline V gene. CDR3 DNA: TGTGCCAGCAGCCCGATCAAGGGGCCCTATGGCTACACCTTC. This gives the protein CASSPIKGPYGYTF.

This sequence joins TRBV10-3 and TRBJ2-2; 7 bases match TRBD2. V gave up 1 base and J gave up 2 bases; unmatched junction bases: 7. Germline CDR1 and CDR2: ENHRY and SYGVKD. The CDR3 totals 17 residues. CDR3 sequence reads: CAISEFLPSGNTGELFF. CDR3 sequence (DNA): TGTGCCATCAGTGAGTTTCTCCCTAGCGGCAACACCGGGGAGCTGTTTTTT.

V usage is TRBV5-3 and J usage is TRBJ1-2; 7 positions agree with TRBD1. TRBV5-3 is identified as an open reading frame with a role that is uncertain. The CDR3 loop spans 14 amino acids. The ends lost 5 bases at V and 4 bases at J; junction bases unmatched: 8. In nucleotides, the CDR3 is TGTGCCAGAAGTTCACCGAGACAGGGCTATGGCTACACCTTC. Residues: CARSSPRQGYGYTF.

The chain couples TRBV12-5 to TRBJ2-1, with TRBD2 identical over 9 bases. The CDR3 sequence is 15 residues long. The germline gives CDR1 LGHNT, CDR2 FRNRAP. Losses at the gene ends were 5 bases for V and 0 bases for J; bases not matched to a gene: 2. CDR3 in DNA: TGTGCTAGTGGTCTTAGCGGGGGCTCCTACAATGAGCAGTTCTTC. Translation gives CASGLSGGSYNEQFF.

Written as DNA, the CDR3 is TGTGCCACCAGTGATTATCGTAAAGGGGGCGGTGGCTACACCTTC. Amino acid sequence: CATSDYRKGGGGYTF. J is TRBJ1-2 and V is TRBV24-1, with 7 bases identical to TRBD1. There are 15 residues in the CDR3. CDR1 is KGHDR, CDR2 SFDVKD, per germline. The J segment lost 7 bases and the V segment lost 2 bases, leaving 9 bases of the junction unmatched.

The CDR3 sequence: CASSSTAKNIQYF. The CDR3 nucleotides read TGTGCCAGCAGTTCGACAGCTAAAAACATTCAGTACTTC. The J gene is TRBJ2-4, the V gene TRBV2; the D gene is possibly TRBD1 (5 bases). The CDR3 spans 13 residues. V gave up 5 bases and J gave up 4 bases, with 9 bases separating them. Germline V gene data show CDR1 as SNHLY and CDR2 as FYNNEI.